These T cell receptor beta chains were read from a single sample in a study of blood T cell repertoires in COVID-19. Assay used: immunoSEQ multiplex PCR; TCRdb lists only in-frame clones, some missing. The sample holds 100,000 or so clones, 75% to 85% seen once. The source material was peripheral blood. The receptors come from a man between 60 and 70 years old with acute or convalescent COVID-19. Both conserved end residues are part of each CDR3. A D gene is named only where the DNA matches it firmly. The size field is filled for only some rows; it gives once, few, many or a size class.

>.|TRBJ1-6|.|TRBV9
CASSVVQEDSPLHF
TGTGCCAGCAGCGTAGTTCAAGAGGATTCACCCCTCCACTTT
>.|TRBJ2-2|.|TRBV4-1
CASSQDEYSNTGELFF
TGCGCCAGCAGCCAAGATGAGTATTCGAACACCGGGGAGCTGTTTTTT
>TRBD2|TRBJ2-1|.|TRBV7-2
CASSLVRQRGEQFF
TGTGCCAGCAGCTTAGTCAGGCAGCGGGGTGAGCAGTTCTTC
>TRBD1|TRBJ2-2|.|TRBV11-3
CASRGQGYTGELFF
TGTGCCAGCAGGGGACAGGGCTACACCGGGGAGCTGTTTTTT
>.|TRBJ2-5|.|TRBV3-1/TRBV3-2
CASSPPEAEETQYF
TGTGCCAGCAGCCCCCCGGAGGCCGAAGAGACCCAGTACTTC
>.|TRBJ2-1|.|TRBV19
CASSIVGGNNEQFF
TGTGCCAGTAGTATAGTTGGAGGTAACAATGAGCAGTTCTTC
>.|TRBJ1-1|.|TRBV19
CASMEGNTEAFF
TGTGCCAGTATGGAGGGGAACACTGAAGCTTTCTTT
>.|TRBJ1-2|.|TRBV2
CASNRGSYGYTF
TGTGCCAGCAATAGAGGTAGCTATGGCTACACCTTC
>.|TRBJ1-2|.|TRBV19
CASSPTGSSVDGYTF
TGTGCCAGTAGCCCGACAGGATCGTCTGTCGATGGCTACACCTTC
>.|TRBJ2-3|.|TRBV5-1
CASSPDEGTDTQYF
TGCGCCAGCAGCCCCGACGAGGGCACAGATACGCAGTATTTT
>TRBD2|TRBJ2-3|.|TRBV12-5
CASGSSIAGGLYTQYF
TGTGCTAGTGGTTCTTCCATAGCGGGAGGGCTCTATACGCAGTATTTT
>TRBD2|TRBJ2-1|.|TRBV14
CASSHSPWASGDYNEQFF
TGTGCCAGCAGCCACTCCCCGTGGGCTAGCGGCGACTACAATGAGCAGTTCTTC
>TRBD2|TRBJ2-3|.|TRBV24-1
CATSDFSGGSTDTQYF
TGTGCCACCAGTGATTTCAGCGGGGGAAGCACAGATACGCAGTATTTT
>.|TRBJ2-1|.|TRBV7-2
CASSLTREQRNEQFF
TGTGCCAGCAGCTTAACCCGGGAGCAGAGGAATGAGCAGTTCTTC
>TRBD1|TRBJ1-2|.|TRBV3-1/TRBV3-2
CASSQTGSFYYGYTF
TGTGCCAGCAGCCAGACAGGGAGTTTTTACTATGGCTACACCTTC
>TRBD1|TRBJ1-1|.|TRBV6-6
CASSHGGTVTEAFF
TGTGCCAGCAGTCACGGAGGGACAGTCACTGAAGCTTTCTTT
>.|TRBJ2-1|.|TRBV27
CASSLHNALLSYNEQFF
TGTGCCAGCAGTTTACACAACGCCTTGCTCTCCTACAATGAGCAGTTCTTC
>.|TRBJ2-1|.|TRBV5-6
CASITGLSSYNEQFF
TGTGCCAGCATCACAGGTTTGAGCTCCTACAATGAGCAGTTCTTC
>TRBD1|TRBJ2-7|.|TRBV7-9
CASSALPGQGDDEQYF
TGTGCCAGCAGCGCCCTACCGGGACAGGGGGACGACGAGCAGTACTTC
>TRBD1|TRBJ1-6|.|TRBV11-3
CASSLDGTGYNSPLHF
TGTGCCAGCAGCTTAGATGGGACAGGTTACAATTCACCCCTCCACTTT
>.|TRBJ1-5|.|TRBV7-2
CASSSQGGVSNQPQHF
TGTGCCAGCAGTTCTCAGGGAGGGGTGAGCAATCAGCCCCAGCATTTT
>TRBD2|TRBJ2-1|.|TRBV4-1
CASSQTGRDEQFF
TGCGCCAGCAGCCAAACCGGGAGGGATGAGCAGTTCTTC
>TRBD1|TRBJ1-2|once|TRBV27
CASSPTGTGYGYTF
TGTGCCAGCAGTCCAACCGGGACAGGGTATGGCTACACCTTC
>TRBD1|TRBJ1-1|.|TRBV3-1/TRBV3-2
CASSQVETGNAEAFF
TGTGCCAGCAGCCAAGTTGAGACAGGGAACGCTGAAGCTTTCTTT
>.|TRBJ1-2|.|TRBV2
CASRGDFYGYTF
TGTGCCAGCAGGGGGGACTTCTATGGCTACACCTTC
>TRBD1|TRBJ1-4|.|TRBV7-2
CASSLYSGGQGNEKLFF
TGTGCCAGCAGCTTATACAGCGGGGGACAGGGTAATGAAAAACTGTTTTTT
>.|TRBJ1-4|.|TRBV4-1
CASSQVHSPGTNEKLFF
TGCGCCAGCAGCCAGGTGCACTCCCCGGGGACTAATGAAAAACTGTTTTTT
>TRBD1|TRBJ1-1|.|TRBV25-1
CASRRQGANTEAFF
TGTGCCAGCCGGAGACAGGGGGCAAACACTGAAGCTTTCTTT
>.|TRBJ1-1|few|TRBV19
CASKRGADTEAFF
TGTGCCAGTAAGCGTGGGGCGGACACTGAAGCTTTCTTT
>.|TRBJ2-3|.|TRBV6-5
CASSLTGGTDTQYF
TGTGCCAGCAGCCTGACCGGGGGCACAGATACGCAGTATTTT
>.|TRBJ1-3|.|TRBV6-5
CASTTGTTIYF
TGTGCCAGCACCACGGGAACCACCATATATTTT
>.|TRBJ2-2|many|TRBV7-9
CASSPTGSPGELFF
TGTGCCAGCAGCCCCACAGGGAGCCCCGGGGAGCTGTTTTTT
>.|TRBJ1-2|.|TRBV20-1
CSADRYGYTF
TGCAGTGCTGACAGATATGGCTACACCTTC
>.|TRBJ2-3|.|TRBV7-9
CASSPRRGPDTQYF
TGTGCCAGCAGCCCCCGGAGGGGTCCAGATACGCAGTATTTT
>.|TRBJ2-2|.|TRBV24-1
CATSDLYKTGELFF
TGTGCCACCAGTGATTTATATAAAACCGGGGAGCTGTTTTTT
>TRBD1|TRBJ2-3|.|TRBV6-5
CASSYDRGHSTDTQYF
TGTGCCAGCAGTTACGACAGGGGCCATAGCACAGATACGCAGTATTTT
>TRBD2|TRBJ2-1|.|TRBV6-2/TRBV6-3
CASSWRGLAGDYYNEQFF
TGTGCCAGCAGTTGGCGGGGACTAGCGGGAGATTACTACAATGAGCAGTTCTTC
>.|TRBJ1-1|.|TRBV29-1
CSARDTNTEAFF
TGCAGCGCCCGGGACACGAACACTGAAGCTTTCTTT
>TRBD2|TRBJ2-1|once|TRBV2
CASSESLAGLYNEQFF
TGTGCCAGCAGTGAATCCCTAGCGGGACTTTACAATGAGCAGTTCTTC
>.|TRBJ1-4|once|TRBV6-2/TRBV6-3
CASSRNSGINEKLFF
TGTGCCAGCAGTCGGAACAGCGGGATAAATGAAAAACTGTTTTTT
>.|TRBJ1-1|.|TRBV30
CAWSPRGLTAFF
TGTGCCTGGAGTCCCAGGGGATTAACAGCTTTCTTT
>TRBD1|TRBJ1-4|.|TRBV10-3
CAISAYRGAGEKLFF
TGTGCCATCAGTGCTTACAGGGGCGCCGGTGAAAAACTGTTTTTT
>.|TRBJ1-5|.|TRBV19
CASSRVTGQPQHF
TGTGCCAGTAGTAGGGTAACCGGGCAGCCCCAGCATTTT
>.|TRBJ2-1|.|TRBV7-8
CASSTGDRLLNNEQFF
TGTGCCAGCAGCACGGGGGACAGACTTCTTAACAATGAGCAGTTCTTC
>.|TRBJ2-3|.|TRBV11-3
CASSRTPRDTQYF
TGTGCCAGCAGCCGGACACCGAGGGATACGCAGTATTTT
>.|TRBJ2-7|.|TRBV18
CASSSSYEQYF
TGTGCCAGCTCGTCTTCCTACGAGCAGTACTTC
>TRBD1|TRBJ1-2|.|TRBV9
CASSKGGQGAEYGYTF
TGTGCCAGCAGCAAAGGTGGGCAGGGGGCTGAGTATGGCTACACCTTC
>TRBD2|TRBJ2-1|.|TRBV6-2/TRBV6-3
CASSRQTSGTRVNEQFF
TGTGCCAGCAGTCGCCAGACTAGCGGCACAAGGGTCAATGAGCAGTTCTTC
>TRBD1|TRBJ1-1|.|TRBV6-5
CASSVAGTGLAFF
TGTGCCAGCAGCGTTGCCGGGACAGGGTTGGCTTTCTTT
>.|TRBJ1-6|.|TRBV3-1/TRBV3-2
CASALRGGEVSPLHF
TGTGCCAGCGCGTTAAGGGGGGGAGAAGTTTCACCCCTCCACTTT
>.|TRBJ1-6|.|TRBV9
CASSAPGGQGNSPLHF
TGTGCCAGCAGCGCCCCCGGGGGGCAAGGAAATTCACCCCTCCACTTT
>.|TRBJ1-1|.|TRBV28
CASRSSRANTEAFF
TGTGCCAGCAGAAGCTCACGAGCGAACACTGAAGCTTTCTTT
>.|TRBJ1-3|.|TRBV18
CASSPRESSGNTIYF
TGTGCCAGCTCACCACGTGAGAGCTCTGGAAACACCATATATTTT
>.|TRBJ2-7|.|TRBV2
CANEIEPTREQYF
TGTGCCAACGAGATCGAGCCTACGCGCGAGCAGTACTTC
>.|TRBJ1-2|.|TRBV9
CASSSIKPGVGGINYGYTF
TGTGCCAGCAGCTCCATTAAACCCGGGGTAGGAGGGATTAACTATGGCTACACCTTC